Listed here is a single T cell receptor (beta chain). No antigen is known for it. Healthy donors matched for age and sex were used as controls. Both CD4+ and CD8+ T cells were negatively isolated, and TEMRA cells underwent FACS enrichment. RNA in amounts of roughly 0.5 to 1 ug was reverse transcribed with random hexamers. Amplification of TCR beta CDR3 spanned 54 Vbeta and 13 Jbeta via immunoSEQ multiplex PCR. TCRdb used MiXCR to reprocess the immunoSEQ multiplex PCR reads, holding one entry per CDR3 protein. The repertoire holds 180,000 or so distinct CDR3 sequences, around 94% seen once, with under 0.15% in the top ten. The data are from a study of CD8 T cells in Susac syndrome. Broader study findings: Only a relatively small number of individuals were included in the TCR sequencing and HLA analysis.

The receptor was isolated from a human donor in good health. The sequencing sample was made of CD4+ T cells from PBMCs.

The CDR3 nucleotides are TGCAGTGCCCCCCGACAGGGCAACTATGGCTACACCTTC. This encodes CSAPRQGNYGYTF. V and J are TRBV20-1 and TRBJ1-2; the match to TRBD1 covers 7 bases. With V trimmed by 6 bases and J by 2 bases, 6 bases remained unmatched. CDR3 length: 13 amino acids. In germline, CDR1 is DFQATT, CDR2 SNEGSKA (reference sequence).